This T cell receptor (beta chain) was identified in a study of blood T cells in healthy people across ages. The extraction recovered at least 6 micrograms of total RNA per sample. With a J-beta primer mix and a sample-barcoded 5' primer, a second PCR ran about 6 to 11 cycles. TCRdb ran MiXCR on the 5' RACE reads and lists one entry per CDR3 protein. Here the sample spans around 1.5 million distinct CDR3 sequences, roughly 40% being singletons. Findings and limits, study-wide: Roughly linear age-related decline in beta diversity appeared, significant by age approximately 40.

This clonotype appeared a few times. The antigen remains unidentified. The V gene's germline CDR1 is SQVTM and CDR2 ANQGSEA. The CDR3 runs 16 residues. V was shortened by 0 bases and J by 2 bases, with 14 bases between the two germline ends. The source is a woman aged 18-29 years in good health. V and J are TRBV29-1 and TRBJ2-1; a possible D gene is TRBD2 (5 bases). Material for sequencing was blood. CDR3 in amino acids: CSVEDLRPGTYNEQFF. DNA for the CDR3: TGCAGCGTTGAAGATTTGCGCCCCGGGACCTACAATGAGCAGTTCTTC.